The 2 T cell receptor beta chains below come from one sample, sequenced in a study of blood T cell repertoires in COVID-19. Generated by immunoSEQ multiplex PCR, the TCRdb table keeps only in-frame clones and is missing some. The table records fewer than 350,000 clones, 89% of them present only once. Sequenced input: PBMCs or T cells enriched from blood (not recorded which). These receptor sequences come from a man aged 55-75 years who had recovered from COVID-19.

CDR3 residues: CASRGRGTSGYNEQFF. For the CDR3, the DNA is TGTGCCAGCAGAGGCCGGGGGACTAGCGGATACAATGAGCAGTTCTTC. This chain links TRBV7-2 with TRBJ2-1; the match to TRBD2 covers 11 bases. CDR1 is SGHTA, CDR2 FQGNSA, per germline. Unmatched junction bases numbered 8, after V lost 6 bases and J lost 4 bases. This CDR3 comprises 16 residues.

V gene TRBV7-9 combines with J gene TRBJ1-2; D remains ambiguous. The CDR3 spans 13 residues. The germline V and J ends were trimmed by 0 bases and 4 bases, with 6 bases remaining between them. The germline V gene has CDR1 SEHNR and CDR2 FQNEAQ (reference sequence). The CDR3 sequence is CASSLASGYGYTF. DNA of the CDR3: TGTGCCAGCAGCTTAGCGTCCGGCTATGGCTACACCTTC.